This passage covers 3 T cell receptor beta chains from one sample sequenced in a study of blood T cell repertoires in COVID-19. Profiling relied on immunoSEQ multiplex PCR, and the TCRdb table lists in-frame clones only, not all of them. The sample lists about 250,000 clones, approximately 85% occurring once. Sequencing was performed on peripheral blood. The receptor set was obtained from an elderly woman with COVID-19, enrolled during active disease.

The CDR3 sequence: CASSKPVSYEQYV. The CDR3 nucleotides are TGTGCCAGCAGCAAACCGGTCTCCTACGAGCAGTACGTC. The chain employs TRBV6-2 or TRBV6-3 and TRBJ2-7; D is uncertain. Germline CDR1 reads MNHEY; CDR2 reads SVGEGT. Trimming took off 6 bases at V and 0 bases at J, with 9 bases between the two ends. This CDR3 spans 13 amino acids.

The rearrangement joins TRBV6-6 to TRBJ1-6; TRBD1 agrees at 9 bases. The CDR3 is 15 amino acids. V dropped 4 bases and J dropped 7; count of bases not matched to a gene: 5. The V gene's germline CDR1 is MNHNY and CDR2 SVGAGI (reference sequence). CDR3 sequence: CASSSTGTGNSPLHF. The CDR3 bases are TGTGCCAGCAGTTCAACCGGGACAGGGAATTCACCCCTCCACTTT.

The CDR3 DNA follows: TGTGCCAGCAGGGTTAGCGGGGGCCTCCAAGAGACCCAGTACTTC. This translates into CASRVSGGLQETQYF. The chain uses TRBV7-9 and TRBJ2-5, with TRBD2 matching 9 bases. With V trimmed by 6 bases and J by 1 base, 6 bases remained unmatched. This CDR3 comprises 15 residues. Germline V lookup: CDR1 SEHNR, CDR2 FQNEAQ (reference sequence).